A single sample is the source of the 25 T cell receptor beta chains below, sequenced in a study of PD-1 blockade in mismatch repair-deficient tumors. Sequencing used immunoSEQ multiplex PCR; TCRdb keeps in-frame clones, though not all of them. The table lists over 60,000 clones, about 91% of them singletons. Material: peripheral blood, obtained 52 weeks after starting pembrolizumab. These receptors were collected from an adult with mismatch repair-deficient cancer.

The V and J genes are TRBV7-8 and TRBJ2-2; perhaps TRBD2 as D (7 bases). Per the germline V gene, CDR1 is SGHVS and CDR2 is FQNEAQ. Trimming left V 3 bases short and J 3 bases short, with 17 bases between. There are 17 residues in the CDR3. CDR3 DNA sequence: TGTGCCAGCAGCTTTTTGGAGGGGGACTATGACACCGGGGAGCTGTTTTTT. Protein: CASSFLEGDYDTGELFF. Full variable domain (rest looked up from reference TRBV7-8 and TRBJ2-2): GAGVSQSPRYKVAKRGQDVALRCDPISGHVSLFWYQQALGQGPEFLTYFQNEAQLDKSGLPSDRFFAERPEGSVSTLKIQRTQQEDSAVYLCASSFLEGDYDTGELFFGEGSRLTVL.

In its sample, this clone was seen once. The rearrangement links TRBV19 to TRBJ2-3; 15 bases match TRBD2. This CDR3 has 15 amino acids. The V and J ends lost 5 bases and 10 bases, in that order; junction bases with no gene match: 7. Germline V CDR1 and CDR2: LNHDA, SQIVND (reference sequence). As DNA, the CDR3 is TGTGCCAGTAGTCCCGGGACTAGCGGGGGGATGGCGCAGTATTTT. Its protein is CASSPGTSGGMAQYF.

The chain has TRBV19 and TRBJ2-2, with 9 positions matching TRBD2. Losses at the gene ends were 3 bases for V and 0 bases for J; bases not matched to a gene: 2. Germline V gives CDR1 LNHDA, CDR2 SQIVND (reference sequence). The CDR3 is 16 residues long. The CDR3 DNA reads as TGTGCCAGTAGTATTGCTAGCGGGGCGAACACCGGGGAGCTGTTTTTT. Encoded protein: CASSIASGANTGELFF.

The chain links TRBV5-1 to TRBJ2-4; tentatively, D is TRBD2 (6 bases). V lost 5 bases to trimming and J lost 0 bases, with 18 bases between them. Germline loops: CDR1 SGHRS, CDR2 YFSETQ. This CDR3 has 17 residues. The CDR3 sequence: CASREGRLGLAKNIQYF. The CDR3 bases are TGCGCCAGCAGGGAGGGGCGGTTAGGACTAGCCAAAAACATTCAGTACTTC.

V gene TRBV6-4 combines with J gene TRBJ2-5, with 8 bases matching TRBD1. V shed 5 bases and J 2 bases; nucleotides not matched to a gene: 4. The CDR3 loop spans 14 amino acids. Looked up from germline, CDR1 is MRHNA and CDR2 is SNTAGT. This CDR3 reads CASSWDRQQETQYF. The CDR3 bases are TGTGCCAGCAGTTGGGACAGGCAGCAAGAGACCCAGTACTTC.

The chain couples TRBV5-6 to TRBJ2-7; 7 nucleotides match TRBD2. This CDR3 comprises 15 residues. V trimming: 0 bases; J trimming: 9 bases; junction bases outside the gene matches: 12. Germline V gives CDR1 SGHDT, CDR2 YYEEEE. The CDR3 here is CASSLGTGLSGGQYF. Written as DNA, the CDR3 is TGTGCCAGCAGCTTGGGAACGGGACTCTCGGGGGGGCAGTACTTC.

This clone was counted a few times. This chain joins TRBV2 and TRBJ2-7; no clear D gene. Germline CDR1 SNHLY, CDR2 FYNNEI. The V and J ends lost 6 bases and 7 bases respectively, with 10 bases between them. The CDR3 totals 11 residues. CDR3 sequence: CASRVTQEQYF. The CDR3 nucleotides are TGTGCCAGCAGGGTCACTCAGGAGCAGTACTTC.

The chain joins TRBV7-9 to TRBJ1-5; 9 positions match TRBD1. The CDR3 length is 14 residues. V was pared by 6 bases and J by 5 bases, with 5 bases of the junction left unmatched. Per germline, CDR1 SEHNR and CDR2 FQNEAQ (reference sequence). Written as DNA, the CDR3 is TGTGCCAGCAGTTCACGGACAGGGGATCAGCCCCAGCATTTT. Translation: CASSSRTGDQPQHF.

V is TRBV19 and J is TRBJ2-7; no clear D. CDR3 length: 15 amino acids. Trimming stripped 3 bases from V and 4 bases from J, with 16 bases between. The germline V gene encodes CDR1 LNHDA and CDR2 SQIVND (reference sequence). The CDR3 region is CASSIRQVSPYEQYF. Here the CDR3 DNA reads TGTGCCAGTAGTATTAGGCAGGTATCCCCTTACGAGCAGTACTTC. Filled out from reference TRBV19 and TRBJ2-7, the complete variable domain reads DGGITQSPKYLFRKEGQNVTLSCEQNLNHDAMYWYRQDPGQGLRLIYYSQIVNDFQKGDIAEGYSVSREKKESFPLTVTSAQKNPTAFYLCASSIRQVSPYEQYFGPGTRLTVT.

The chain employs TRBV5-4 and TRBJ2-5, with D unresolved. The CDR3 length is 12 residues. Germline values: CDR1 SGHNT, CDR2 YYREEE (reference sequence). Trimming took 2 bases from V and 5 from J, leaving 7 bases between them. CDR3 sequence reads: CASSLPLETQYF. The CDR3 DNA reads TGTGCCAGCAGCTTACCCCTGGAGACCCAGTACTTC.

V and J are TRBV7-9 and TRBJ1-2; D gene unclear. Trimming removed 5 bases at V and 3 bases at J, with 10 bases between. Germline-derived CDR1 and CDR2 are SEHNR and FQNEAQ (reference sequence). The CDR3 runs 13 residues. The CDR3 spells CASSPVSDYGYTF. DNA for the CDR3: TGTGCCAGCAGCCCAGTCAGTGACTATGGCTACACCTTC.

This clone was seen a single time. The chain has TRBV7-9 and TRBJ2-3; 9 bases align to TRBD1. The CDR3 is made up of 16 amino acids. V shed 0 bases, J shed 4 bases, and the junction held 5 bases outside the gene matches. Germline V gene data show CDR1 as SEHNR and CDR2 as FQNEAQ (reference sequence). CDR3 in amino acids: CASSLAATGGSDTQYF. The CDR3 DNA reads as TGTGCCAGCAGCTTAGCAGCGACAGGGGGATCAGATACGCAGTATTTT.

Of note for this clone: Additional DNA sequences in this sample encode the identical CDR3. The chain has TRBV19 and TRBJ2-1; no reliable D call. Trimming took off 3 bases at V and 0 bases at J, with 9 bases between the two ends. Germline assignment: CDR1 LNHDA and CDR2 SQIVND (reference sequence). The CDR3 consists of 15 residues. Written as DNA, the CDR3 is TGTGCCAGTAGTATTCTCTCGACCTCCTACAATGAGCAGTTCTTC. It translates to CASSILSTSYNEQFF. Full variable domain (remainder filled in from reference TRBV19 and TRBJ2-1): DGGITQSPKYLFRKEGQNVTLSCEQNLNHDAMYWYRQDPGQGLRLIYYSQIVNDFQKGDIAEGYSVSREKKESFPLTVTSAQKNPTAFYLCASSILSTSYNEQFFGPGTRLTVL.

The V gene is TRBV19, the J gene TRBJ2-1, with 8 bases lining up with TRBD1. The CDR3 totals 16 residues. Per germline, CDR1 LNHDA and CDR2 SQIVND (reference sequence). Trimming cost V 2 bases and J 8 bases; bases outside gene matches: 11. The CDR3 nucleotides are TGTGCCAGTAGTATATGGGCTACTGCAGGGGGCGATGAGCAGTTCTTC. This translates into CASSIWATAGGDEQFF.

The V call is TRBV7-3, the J call TRBJ2-1; TRBD2 matches 9 bases. Per germline, CDR1 SGHTA and CDR2 FQGTGA. Trimming at V came to 5 bases and at J to 4 bases, leaving 12 bases not matched to a gene. The CDR3 contains 17 residues. The CDR3 here is CASSPNGGTSLYNEQFF. The CDR3, as DNA: TGTGCCAGCAGCCCCAACGGGGGGACTAGCTTATACAATGAGCAGTTCTTC.

The chain combines TRBV19 with TRBJ2-1; D might be TRBD1 or TRBD2, each matching 5 bases. Looked up from germline, CDR1 is LNHDA and CDR2 is SQIVND (reference sequence). CDR3 length: 15 amino acids. Trimming stripped 1 base from V and 1 base from J, with 8 bases between. As DNA, the CDR3 is TGTGCCAGTAGTATAGGACAGCGGTCCTACAATGAGCAGTTCTTC. As protein: CASSIGQRSYNEQFF.

In DNA form, the CDR3 reads TGTGCCAGCAGCCAAGATCCAGGGGCGCGGGTGGAGACCCAGTACTTC. Its protein is CASSQDPGARVETQYF. The V and J genes are TRBV4-2 and TRBJ2-5; weak D call: TRBD1 (6 bases). Per the germline V gene, CDR1 is LGHNA and CDR2 is YNFKEQ. V dropped 0 bases and J dropped 5 bases, with 16 bases sitting between them. The length of the CDR3 is 16 residues.

The chain employs TRBV5-5 and TRBJ1-2, with D possibly TRBD1 on 6 matching bases. CDR1 is SGHKS and CDR2 is YYEKEE in the germline V gene (reference sequence). The CDR3 contains 15 residues. V lost 3 bases and J 4 bases, leaving 16 bases between the germline ends. CDR3 nucleotides: TGTGCCAGCAGCTCAATACAGGGTCTGGGCTATGGCTACACCTTC. Translating gives CASSSIQGLGYGYTF.

The chain links TRBV10-3 to TRBJ2-6; 7 bases match TRBD1. The CDR3 loop spans 16 amino acids. The germline gives CDR1 ENHRY, CDR2 SYGVKD. The J segment lost 0 bases and the V segment lost 6 bases, leaving 5 bases of the junction unmatched. As DNA, the CDR3 is TGTGCCATCAGCGACAGGGAGATCTCTGGGGCCAACGTCCTGACTTTC. This codes for CAISDREISGANVLTF.

This chain connects TRBV30 to TRBJ1-2; D is undetermined. V was pared by 0 bases and J by 4 bases, with 9 bases between. The CDR3 has 13 residues. CDR1 GTSNPN and CDR2 SVGIG come from the germline V gene (reference sequence). Written as DNA, the CDR3 is TGTGCCTGGAGTGTACAAGGGATCTATGGCTACACCTTC. Protein product: CAWSVQGIYGYTF.

The chain uses TRBV5-3 and TRBJ2-7; TRBD2 is a possible D gene (6 bases). TRBV5-3 is recorded as an ORF, its role being uncertain. This CDR3 region has 12 residues. V lost 10 bases and J lost 1, with 12 bases in between. The CDR3 region has the DNA TGTGCCGGGGGGAGTGGGTCCTACGAGCAGTACTTC. Its protein is CAGGSGSYEQYF.

J is TRBJ1-2 and V is TRBV28; no reliable D call. V lost 5 bases and J 6 bases, leaving 10 bases between the germline ends. CDR3 length equals 12 residues. Per germline, CDR1 MDHEN and CDR2 SYDVKM. In DNA, the CDR3 is TGTGCCAGCAGTAAACCGACCCATGGCTACACCTTC. The encoded protein is CASSKPTHGYTF.

The rearrangement joins TRBV28 to TRBJ2-7; D remains ambiguous. Germline V gene data show CDR1 as MDHEN and CDR2 as SYDVKM. The V end lost 7 bases, the J end lost 6 bases, and 16 bases lay between the germline ends. The CDR3 contains 13 residues. The chain's CDR3 is CASIGEGFIEQYF. The CDR3 DNA follows: TGTGCCAGCATAGGCGAAGGGTTTATCGAGCAGTACTTC.

The chain combines TRBV27 with TRBJ2-2; D is possibly TRBD1 or TRBD2 (5 bases each). This CDR3 is built from 14 residues. Trimming took 4 bases from V and 2 from J, leaving 8 bases between them. Germline V gene sequence: CDR1 MNHEY, CDR2 SMNVEV (reference sequence). CDR3 DNA sequence: TGTGCCAGCAGTTGGGGGAGTAACACCGGGGAGCTGTTTTTT. Amino acids: CASSWGSNTGELFF.

V and J are TRBV7-8 and TRBJ2-1, with D uncertain. The CDR3 spans 11 residues. The V and J ends lost 5 bases and 5 bases respectively, with 4 bases between them. Germline CDR1 is SGHVS and CDR2 is FQNEAQ. The CDR3 sequence is CASSPHNEQFF. CDR3 DNA sequence: TGTGCCAGCAGCCCTCACAATGAGCAGTTCTTC. The full variable domain, completed using reference TRBV7-8 and TRBJ2-1, is GAGVSQSPRYKVAKRGQDVALRCDPISGHVSLFWYQQALGQGPEFLTYFQNEAQLDKSGLPSDRFFAERPEGSVSTLKIQRTQQEDSAVYLCASSPHNEQFFGPGTRLTVL.